The clone carrying this T cell receptor (beta chain) was detected many times. The target antigen is unknown. It was via CD45RO/CCR7/CD25/CD127/CD95/CD27 that CD4+ naive, central memory, regulatory and stem cell-like memory cells were sorted. The CDR3 is made up of 14 amino acids. The germline V gene encodes CDR1 MNHEY and CDR2 SMNVEV (reference sequence). V lost 5 bases and J 4 bases, leaving 14 bases between the germline ends. This sample was included in a study of beta chain features in type 1 diabetes. The study reverse transcribed the entire isolated RNA, so it sequenced expressed TCRB transcripts. Using immunoSEQ multiplex PCR, the repertoire was profiled, and TCRdb retains in-frame clones only, with some absent. Counted here are around 160,000 clones, approximately 10% occurring once; the ten biggest clones make up around 0.64%. Whole-study results and caveats: Patients with type 1 diabetes carried fewer insertions and had more deletions at their VDJ junctions. Shorter TCRB CDR3s, moderately but significantly so, were found in Type 1 diabetes patients in all four CD4+ subsets.

The chain has TRBV27 and TRBJ1-1, with TRBD1 as a possible D gene (6 bases). The sequenced sample was central memory CD4+ T cells from blood. The receptor was derived from a woman in her 30s with type 1 diabetes. For the CDR3, the DNA is TGTGCCAGCAGTCTCGGACAGCCGATCACTGAAGCTTTCTTT. Protein sequence: CASSLGQPITEAFF.